One sample yielded the 24 T cell receptor beta chains listed below, sequenced in a study of identical twins (dated by TCRdb to about 2016). Library preparation was by 5' RACE. These reads were obtained on an Illumina HiSeq 2000. The public reads were reprocessed in TCRdb via fastp at Q25 and MiXCR, keeping in-frame beta chains. Rows merge per CDR3 protein into single entries with the most common DNA and genes. The sample profile shows about 520,000 distinct CDR3 sequences; under 25% of them were found once. Of the sample, 0.75% to 0.95% falls within the top ten clones. This sample was also put to use in a study of T cells expressing NK-cell markers.

Sequenced input: CD4+ T cells sorted from blood. Receptor source: a woman between 18 and 29 years old in good health.

CDR3 residues: CSAREGRGETQYF. Here the CDR3 DNA reads TGCAGTGCTAGAGAGGGCAGGGGAGAGACCCAGTACTTC. The chain recombines TRBV20-1 with TRBJ2-5; perhaps TRBD1 as D (6 bases). The germline V gene encodes CDR1 DFQATT and CDR2 SNEGSKA (reference sequence). Deletions cut 0 bases from V and 4 bases from J, with 9 bases between. The CDR3 loop spans 13 amino acids.

This clonotype was detected a few times. J is TRBJ2-3 and V is TRBV10-3, with a weak D call TRBD2 (5 bases). This CDR3 region has 14 residues. CDR1 and CDR2 from the germline V gene are ENHRY and SYGVKD. V was trimmed by 8 bases and J by 2 bases, leaving 14 bases between them. The CDR3 DNA follows: TGTGCCATCTCGGGGATACTGAACACAGATACGCAGTATTTT. Translating it yields CAISGILNTDTQYF.

V usage is TRBV9 and J usage is TRBJ2-2; D is perhaps TRBD2 (6 bases). CDR1 and CDR2 from the germline V gene are SGDLS and YYNGEE. V lost 1 base and J 4 bases, leaving 17 bases between the germline ends. CDR3 length equals 17 residues. The CDR3 reads CASSVRGTAKITGELFF. The DNA of the CDR3 is TGTGCCAGCAGCGTACGGGGGACCGCAAAGATCACCGGGGAGCTGTTTTTT.

This rearrangement joins TRBV3-1 to TRBJ2-3, with D perhaps TRBD1 (8 bases). The CDR3 extends over 17 amino acids. Trimming removed 4 bases at V and 0 bases at J, with 17 bases between. Per the germline V gene, CDR1 is LGHDT and CDR2 is YNNKEL (reference sequence). The chain's CDR3 is CASSLQGGNPSTDTQYF. The CDR3 DNA follows: TGTGCCAGCAGCCTACAGGGGGGGAATCCTAGCACAGATACGCAGTATTTT.

This clonotype was seen only a few times. The genes are TRBV10-1 and TRBJ2-1; possibly TRBD1 for D (5 bases). V lost 0 bases and J lost 10, with 10 bases in between. The CDR3 runs 13 residues. CDR1 and CDR2 (germline): WNHNN, SYGVQD (reference sequence). Written as DNA, the CDR3 is TGCGCCAGCAGTGAGTCCAGGGTCGGAGAGCAGTTCTTC. Translated: CASSESRVGEQFF.

In this sample, this clonotype turned up a few times. The chain uses TRBV20-1 and TRBJ2-3; D might be TRBD2 (7 bases). Germline V gene sequence: CDR1 DFQATT, CDR2 SNEGSKA (reference sequence). Trimming took off 3 bases at V and 5 bases at J, with 18 bases between the two ends. The CDR3 has 15 residues. The CDR3 DNA sequence: TGCAGTGCTAGGGGGGCTAGCGGAGGGGTAGATACGCAGTATTTT. Its translation is CSARGASGGVDTQYF.

The rearrangement links TRBV10-3 to TRBJ2-7, with D perhaps matching TRBD1 (6 bases). The CDR3 covers 15 residues. In germline, CDR1 is ENHRY, CDR2 SYGVKD. V was cut by 5 bases and J by 3 bases, with 17 bases left in between. CDR3 bases: TGTGCCATCAGTTTAATGACCAGGGGCCTCTACGAGCAGTACTTC. Protein product: CAISLMTRGLYEQYF.

V gene TRBV6-1 combines with J gene TRBJ1-2, with D possibly TRBD1 on 5 matching bases. The V gene lost 6 bases and the J gene lost 0 bases, with 8 bases spanning the gap. Germline V CDR1 and CDR2: MNHNS, SASEGT. This CDR3 spans 13 amino acids. CDR3 DNA sequence: TGTGCCAGCAGCCCACAGGCTAACTATGGCTACACCTTC. It specifies CASSPQANYGYTF.

This clonotype was found a few times. This chain links TRBV20-1 with TRBJ2-7; D ambiguous. V was trimmed by 2 bases and J by 5 bases, leaving 10 bases between them. The CDR3 has 12 amino acids. From germline, CDR1 is DFQATT and CDR2 SNEGSKA (reference sequence). CDR3 amino acids: CSARLQQHEQYF. The CDR3 region has the DNA TGCAGTGCTAGACTTCAGCAGCACGAGCAGTACTTC.

This clonotype was detected only once. This chain joins TRBV18 and TRBJ2-3; D gene uncertain. Trimming took 2 bases from V and 0 from J, leaving 15 bases between them. CDR3 length: 17 residues. Germline V gene data show CDR1 as KGHSH and CDR2 as LQKENI. CDR3 bases: TGTGCCAGCTCACCATCCGGTCGAGCACCCAGCACAGATACGCAGTATTTT. The encoded protein is CASSPSGRAPSTDTQYF.

The rearrangement links TRBV7-3 to TRBJ2-3; 7 bases are shared with TRBD1. V was pared by 4 bases and J by 2 bases, with 15 bases of the junction left unmatched. The CDR3 contains 18 residues. CDR1 and CDR2 from the germline V gene are SGHTA and FQGTGA. CDR3 amino acids: CASSSTGVHSRSTDTQYF. The CDR3 DNA follows: TGTGCCAGCAGCTCCACAGGGGTTCATTCTAGATCCACAGATACGCAGTATTTT. Together with reference TRBV7-3 and TRBJ2-3, the CDR3 gives the full variable domain: GAGVSQTPSNKVTEKGKYVELRCDPISGHTALYWYRQSLGQGPEFLIYFQGTGAADDSGLPNDRFFAVRPEGSVSTLKIQRTERGDSAVYLCASSSTGVHSRSTDTQYFGPGTRLTVL.

This chain uses TRBV6-1 with TRBJ1-2; possible D gene TRBD1, 5 bases. Trimming took off 4 bases at V and 5 bases at J, with 8 bases between the two ends. The CDR3 loop spans 12 amino acids. CDR1 and CDR2 from the germline V gene are MNHNS and SASEGT. CDR3 residues: CASSVSGYGYTF. The CDR3 nucleotides are TGTGCCAGCAGTGTCTCAGGGTATGGCTACACCTTC.

The V call is TRBV15, the J call TRBJ2-4; 7 nucleotides agree with TRBD1. Germline trimming cut 1 base from V and 4 bases from J; bases unmatched to any gene: 4. This CDR3 has 15 residues. The germline CDR1 and CDR2 sequences are LNHNV and YYDKDF (reference sequence). The CDR3 DNA reads TGTGCCACCAGCAGAGGTGGGACAGAGAAAAACATTCAGTACTTC. Translating it yields CATSRGGTEKNIQYF. The full variable domain, in which reference TRBV15 and TRBJ2-4 provide the parts outside the CDR3, is DAMVIQNPRYQVTQFGKPVTLSCSQTLNHNVMYWYQQKSSQAPKLLFHYYDKDFNNEADTPDNFQSRRPNTSFCFLDIRSPGLGDTAMYLCATSRGGTEKNIQYFGAGTRLSVL.

This clonotype was seen only a few times. This chain joins TRBV12-3 or TRBV12-4 and TRBJ2-3; D is possibly TRBD1 (5 bases). This CDR3 contains 15 residues. The V and J ends lost 3 bases and 0 bases respectively, with 10 bases between them. The CDR3, as DNA: TGTGCCAGCAGTTTTCAGGGTGTTAGCACAGATACGCAGTATTTT. It is translated as CASSFQGVSTDTQYF.

This clonotype was observed at least ten times. This rearrangement joins TRBV6-5 to TRBJ1-1, with D perhaps TRBD1 (5 bases). The CDR3 is made up of 17 amino acids. In germline, CDR1 is MNHEY, CDR2 SVGAGI. Deletions cut 2 bases from V and 1 base from J, with 17 bases between. The CDR3 loop is CASSYPIGRGPNTEAFF. CDR3 in DNA: TGTGCCAGCAGTTACCCGATCGGTAGGGGCCCGAACACTGAAGCTTTCTTT.

This clonotype was counted a few times. V and J are TRBV4-3 and TRBJ2-6, with unresolved D. V lost 4 bases and J lost 2, with 6 bases in between. CDR3 length: 14 amino acids. CDR1 is LGHNA and CDR2 is YSLEER in the germline V gene. The CDR3 is CASSRHTGANVLTF. CDR3 coding DNA: TGCGCCAGCAGCCGACATACTGGGGCCAACGTCCTGACTTTC.

V usage is TRBV10-3 and J usage is TRBJ2-2; D remains unclear. Germline lookup yields CDR1 ENHRY and CDR2 SYGVKD. The V end was cut by 3 bases, the J end by 6 bases, with 11 bases between. The length of the CDR3 is 14 residues. CDR3 sequence: CAISDKRVAGELFF. CDR3 DNA sequence: TGTGCCATCAGTGATAAAAGGGTGGCCGGGGAGCTGTTTTTT.

V and J are TRBV6-5 and TRBJ1-5; no clear D. Germline V gene data show CDR1 as MNHEY and CDR2 as SVGAGI. V lost 0 bases and J 6 bases, leaving 12 bases between the germline ends. There are 15 residues in the CDR3. CDR3 bases: TGTGCCAGCAGTTACTCGAATTCCGGAGGTCAGCCCCAGCATTTT. The encoded protein is CASSYSNSGGQPQHF.

For this clonotype: A junction boundary mismatches the germline segment, possibly from a read error. The chain is built from TRBV20-1 and TRBJ2-7; a possible D gene is TRBD2 (6 bases). Germline CDR1 DFQATT, CDR2 SNEGSKA (reference sequence). This CDR3 is 12 amino acids long. The CDR3 here is CSAPRDLYEQHF. In DNA form, the CDR3 reads TGCAGTGCTCCACGGGACTTATACGAGCAGCACTTC.

The chain joins TRBV20-1 to TRBJ2-5; 8 positions agree with TRBD2. CDR3 length: 13 amino acids. Germline CDR1 reads DFQATT; CDR2 reads SNEGSKA (reference sequence). V trimming: 5 bases; J trimming: 1 base; junction bases outside the gene matches: 3. This CDR3 reads CSALTSAQETQYF. The CDR3 DNA reads as TGCAGTGCTTTGACTAGCGCCCAAGAGACCCAGTACTTC.

This clonotype was recorded a few times. This chain connects TRBV6-1 to TRBJ2-1; a possible D gene is TRBD2 (7 bases). Per germline, CDR1 MNHNS and CDR2 SASEGT. The CDR3 loop spans 15 amino acids. V shed 6 bases and J shed 7 bases, with 19 bases lying between them. The CDR3 nucleotides are TGTGCCAGCAGCCCCCGGGGGAGGGGGGGGAATGAGCAGTTCTTC. The encoded protein is CASSPRGRGGNEQFF.

This clonotype has more than one count but fewer than ten. The chain links TRBV7-3 to TRBJ2-3, with D perhaps matching TRBD1 (7 bases). The CDR3 extends over 16 amino acids. Germline V gene sequence: CDR1 SGHTA, CDR2 FQGTGA. With 4 bases removed from V and 2 bases from J, the gap between germline ends came to 16 bases. In DNA form, the CDR3 reads TGTGCCAGCAGCTACATCGACAGGGACTTCACAGATACGCAGTATTTT. Its translation is CASSYIDRDFTDTQYF.

This clonotype was observed a few times. The J gene is TRBJ2-2, the V gene TRBV2; 7 nucleotides match TRBD2. Trimming removed 7 bases from V and 4 bases from J; junction bases left unmatched: 9. This CDR3 has 15 amino acids. Germline values: CDR1 SNHLY, CDR2 FYNNEI. The CDR3 protein is CASKSAGERTGELFF. CDR3 nucleotide sequence: TGTGCCAGCAAGTCGGCGGGAGAGCGCACCGGGGAGCTGTTTTTT.

The chain carries TRBV29-1 and TRBJ2-7, with 8 bases lining up with TRBD2. This CDR3 has 13 amino acids. V dropped 6 bases and J dropped 3; count of bases not matched to a gene: 7. Germline CDR1 reads SQVTM; CDR2 reads ANQGSEA. As DNA, the CDR3 is TGCAGCGTCGTCGGGGGGGCGATCTACGAGCAGTACTTC. It codes for CSVVGGAIYEQYF.